This T cell receptor (beta chain) was obtained from a study of T cell responses to AZD1222 COVID-19 vaccine. Overall study findings and caveats: Mostly white British, mostly female donors; authors suggested clonal diversity may be underestimated. All repertoire sampling was performed exclusively after the peak T cell response.

Trimming cost V 5 bases and J 9 bases; bases outside gene matches: 15. This CDR3 contains 15 residues. The V gene's germline CDR1 is SEHNR and CDR2 FQNEAQ (reference sequence). Concerning this clone itself: What it binds is unknown.

The repertoire was sequenced with immunoSEQ multiplex PCR; TCRdb's copy has only in-frame clones and lacks some. The sample consists of some 100,000 clones, about 88% of them appearing once. The rearrangement uses TRBV7-9 and TRBJ2-7; 8 bases fit TRBD2. The starting material was peripheral blood, obtained on day 0 of AZD1222 vaccination. This clonotype was sampled from an adult in good health. The CDR3 bases are TGTGCCAGCAGCCCCAGGACTAGCCCCATTTTGGGGCAGTACTTC. This sequence encodes CASSPRTSPILGQYF.